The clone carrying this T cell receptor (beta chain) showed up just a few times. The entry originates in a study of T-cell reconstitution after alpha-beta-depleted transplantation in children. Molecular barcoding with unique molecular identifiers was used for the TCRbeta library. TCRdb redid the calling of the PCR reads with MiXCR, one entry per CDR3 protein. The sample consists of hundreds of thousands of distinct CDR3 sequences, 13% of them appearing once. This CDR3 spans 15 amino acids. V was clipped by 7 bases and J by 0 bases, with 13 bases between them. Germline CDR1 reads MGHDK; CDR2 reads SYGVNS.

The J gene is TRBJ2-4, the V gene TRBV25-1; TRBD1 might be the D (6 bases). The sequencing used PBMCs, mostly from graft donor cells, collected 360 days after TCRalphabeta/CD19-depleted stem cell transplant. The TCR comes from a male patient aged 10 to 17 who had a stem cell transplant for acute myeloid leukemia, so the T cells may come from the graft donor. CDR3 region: CASIGGPLAKNIQYF. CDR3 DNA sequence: TGTGCCAGCATAGGGGGACCTCTAGCCAAAAACATTCAGTACTTC.